This TCR beta chain was sequenced for a study of blood T cell repertoires in COVID-19. Study information: Acute and convalescent COVID-19 samples came from the United States, Italy and Spain. Sources were T cells, B-cell-depleted T cells, or PBMCs; the material itself was cDNA or gDNA.

Authors' methods: For nucleated cells, counts were estimated from reference gene primer amplification. The method was immunoSEQ multiplex PCR; TCRdb's version includes in-frame clones alone and lacks a portion of them. V and J calls and clone size are as listed in that table; D and trimming were resolved from the DNA. Counted here are 200,000 to 250,000 clones, 80% to 90% occurring once; the ten biggest clones make up roughly 10%. The CDR3 has 18 residues. Germline CDR1 and CDR2: LNHNV and YYDKDF (reference sequence). J gave up 4 bases and V 3 bases, and 13 bases lay outside the gene matches. J is TRBJ1-5 and V is TRBV15; TRBD1 matches 9 bases. The sequence was collected from an elderly woman with acute or convalescent COVID-19. Material for sequencing was peripheral blood. The chain's CDR3 is CATSRAPGQGGENQPQHF. CDR3 DNA: TGTGCCACCAGCAGGGCTCCGGGACAGGGTGGGGAGAATCAGCCCCAGCATTTT.